This T cell receptor beta chain was captured by sequencing in a study of cytomegalovirus exposure and HLA in healthy donors. Overall study: T cells numbering around 170 million yielded 117 million unique TCR beta sequences in an earlier analysis.

About this clone itself: The antigen remains undetermined.

Healthy individuals who donated bone marrow served as the donors. Study-level findings and limits: An assumption of roughly uniform sequencing depth across donors underlay the presence/absence analyses.

The CDR3 loop spans 12 amino acids. V shed 4 bases and J shed 8 bases, with 11 bases lying between them. CDR1 LNHDA and CDR2 SQIVND come from the germline V gene (reference sequence). 13 Jbeta primers and 60 Vbeta primers were used for the PCR. Here immunoSEQ multiplex PCR was the method, and the copy in TCRdb shows in-frame clones only, minus some. In the table there are 130,000 to 150,000 clones, 82% of which are singletons. This sequence joins TRBV19 and TRBJ1-2, with D maybe TRBD1 (5 bases). The sample consisted of PBMCs. This receptor was identified in a young man in good health and CMV-seropositive. CDR3 sequence: CASSTQALGYTF. The CDR3 DNA follows: TGTGCCAGTAGTACACAGGCGTTGGGCTACACCTTC.